The 21 T cell receptor beta chains below were found in one sample sequenced in a study of OX40 agonist ivuxolimab in advanced cancers. Assay used: immunoSEQ multiplex PCR; TCRdb lists only in-frame clones, some missing. Here the sample spans more than 70,000 clones, 86% being singletons. The material was CD4+ or CD8+ T cells sorted from blood, obtained in a trial of the OX40 agonist ivuxolimab. These receptors were taken from an adult with an advanced solid tumor such as melanoma, head and neck, liver or kidney cancer.

This rearrangement joins TRBV2 to TRBJ1-4; D is possibly TRBD1 (6 bases). The germline V gene has CDR1 SNHLY and CDR2 FYNNEI. Between the trimmed V and J ends, which lost 8 bases and 7 bases, there was a span of 20 bases. The CDR3 has 15 residues. Here the CDR3 reads CASRQAAKGIEKLFF. The CDR3 DNA reads TGTGCCAGCCGACAGGCGGCCAAAGGTATTGAAAAACTGTTTTTT. Filled out from reference TRBV2 and TRBJ1-4, the complete variable domain reads EPEVTQTPSHQVTQMGQEVILRCVPISNHLYFYWYRQILGQKVEFLVSFYNNEISEKSEIFDDQFSVERPDGSNFTLKIRSTKLEDSAMYFCASRQAAKGIEKLFFGSGTQLSVL.

The count of this clone is one. The chain employs TRBV10-3 and TRBJ1-2, with 9 bases matching TRBD1. V shed 6 bases and J 4 bases; nucleotides not matched to a gene: 6. The germline V gene encodes CDR1 ENHRY and CDR2 SYGVKD. The CDR3 is made up of 14 amino acids. CDR3: CAIRGQGEVYGYTF. CDR3 sequence (DNA): TGTGCCATCAGGGGACAGGGCGAGGTCTATGGCTACACCTTC.

The chain is built from TRBV5-1 and TRBJ2-7; D is possibly TRBD2 (7 bases). CDR1 SGHRS and CDR2 YFSETQ come from the germline V gene. Between the trimmed V and J ends, which lost 3 bases and 2 bases, there was a span of 15 bases. The CDR3 is made up of 15 amino acids. CDR3 protein: CASSSAGGPPYEQYF. Here the CDR3 DNA reads TGCGCCAGCAGCTCGGCCGGGGGGCCCCCCTACGAGCAGTACTTC.

The chain joins TRBV6-1 to TRBJ2-7; 8 nucleotides align to TRBD1. The ends lost 4 bases at V and 2 bases at J; junction bases unmatched: 4. The V gene's germline CDR1 is MNHNS and CDR2 SASEGT. The CDR3 length is 14 residues. This chain's CDR3 is CASSGTGRTYEQYF. The CDR3 nucleotides read TGTGCCAGCAGTGGGACAGGGAGGACCTACGAGCAGTACTTC.

CDR3 nucleotides: TGTGCCTGGAAGCAGGGGGCCTACGAGCAGTACTTC. As protein: CAWKQGAYEQYF. The rearrangement joins TRBV30 to TRBJ2-7; 7 bases are a match to TRBD1. The germline CDR1 and CDR2 sequences are GTSNPN and SVGIG (reference sequence). With V trimmed by 4 bases and J by 2 bases, 2 bases remained unmatched. CDR3 length equals 12 residues.

The chain recombines TRBV2 with TRBJ1-5; D is undetermined. Trimming left V 7 bases short and J 2 bases short, with 6 bases between. The CDR3 has 12 residues. Germline V gives CDR1 SNHLY, CDR2 FYNNEI. In DNA, the CDR3 is TGTGCCAGCACATGGGGCAATCAGCCCCAGCATTTT. Translated: CASTWGNQPQHF.

The V gene is TRBV29-1, the J gene TRBJ2-7; D remains ambiguous. V lost 7 bases to trimming and J lost 4 bases, with 14 bases between them. Germline CDR1 SQVTM, CDR2 ANQGSEA. The length of the CDR3 is 12 residues. In DNA form, the CDR3 reads TGCAGCGCCCACGGAACAGAGTACGAGCAGTACTTC. Encoded protein: CSAHGTEYEQYF.

This clone has only one observation. The chain combines TRBV9 with TRBJ2-3, with D uncertain. The CDR3 length is 13 residues. Trimming took 2 bases from V and 6 from J, leaving 10 bases between them. Germline loops: CDR1 SGDLS, CDR2 YYNGEE. The CDR3 DNA is TGTGCCAGCAGCGTCCGCACGGCCGATACGCAGTATTTT. Residues: CASSVRTADTQYF.

The chain recombines TRBV7-9 with TRBJ2-3; possibly TRBD1 or TRBD2 for D (5 bases each). The CDR3 length is 14 residues. The V and J ends lost 8 bases and 4 bases respectively, with 16 bases between them. CDR1 is SEHNR, CDR2 FQNEAQ, per germline (reference sequence). The CDR3 region is CASERGQGSDTQYF. CDR3 DNA sequence: TGTGCCAGCGAAAGAGGGCAGGGATCAGATACGCAGTATTTT. The full variable domain, rest sourced from reference TRBV7-9 and TRBJ2-3, is DTGVSQNPRHKITKRGQNVTFRCDPISEHNRLYWYRQTLGQGPEFLTYFQNEAQLEKSRLLSDRFSAERPKGSFSTLEIQRTEQGDSAMYLCASERGQGSDTQYFGPGTRLTVL.

In this sample, this clone turned up a few times. V gene TRBV5-6 combines with J gene TRBJ1-2; the D is unclear. The V gene's germline CDR1 is SGHDT and CDR2 YYEEEE. V was cut by 3 bases and J by 0 bases, with 15 bases left in between. The CDR3 has 16 residues. This chain's CDR3 is CASSSDGGWANYGYTF. The CDR3 nucleotides read TGTGCCAGCAGCTCGGACGGTGGTTGGGCTAACTATGGCTACACCTTC.

The rearrangement joins TRBV5-4 to TRBJ2-2; D is undetermined. From germline, CDR1 is SGHNT and CDR2 YYREEE (reference sequence). This CDR3 has 13 residues. The V end lost 4 bases, the J end lost 5 bases, and 9 bases lay between the germline ends. The CDR3, as DNA: TGTGCCAGCAGCATGACTGGGACCGGGGAGCTGTTTTTT. This translates into CASSMTGTGELFF.

The chain joins TRBV6-5 to TRBJ1-1, with unresolved D. This CDR3 has 14 residues. V was shortened by 4 bases and J by 1 base, with 10 bases between the two germline ends. The germline V gene encodes CDR1 MNHEY and CDR2 SVGAGI. CDR3 DNA sequence: TGTGCCAGCAGTTTCGGACCGTCGAACACTGAAGCTTTCTTT. It is translated as CASSFGPSNTEAFF.

This chain joins TRBV6-5 and TRBJ2-7; possibly TRBD1 for D (5 bases). CDR3 size: 12 residues. Trimming took off 5 bases at V and 7 bases at J, with 12 bases between the two ends. Germline V lookup: CDR1 MNHEY, CDR2 SVGAGI. CDR3 in DNA: TGTGCCAGCAGTAACAGGCCTTGGGAGCAGTACTTC. It encodes CASSNRPWEQYF.

CDR3: CAWREKGGVQETQYF. The CDR3 DNA sequence: TGTGCCTGGAGAGAAAAGGGGGGTGTCCAAGAGACCCAGTACTTC. The rearrangement links TRBV30 to TRBJ2-5; possibly TRBD1 or TRBD2 for D (6 bases each). Per germline, CDR1 GTSNPN and CDR2 SVGIG (reference sequence). The V and J ends lost 3 bases and 1 base respectively, with 15 bases between them. There are 15 residues in the CDR3.

The chain recombines TRBV19 with TRBJ1-5; D unresolved. The CDR3 has 13 residues. Trimming pared 0 bases from V and 8 bases from J, leaving 8 bases between. Per the germline V gene, CDR1 is LNHDA and CDR2 is SQIVND (reference sequence). The CDR3 reads CASSIDDSKPQHF. The CDR3 DNA sequence: TGTGCCAGTAGTATAGATGATTCTAAGCCCCAGCATTTT.

Regarding this clone: Other DNA sequences within the sample encode an identical CDR3. V gene TRBV20-1 combines with J gene TRBJ1-1, with D perhaps matching TRBD1 (5 bases). V gave up 6 bases and J gave up 2 bases, with 7 bases separating them. The CDR3 spans 11 residues. CDR1 is DFQATT, CDR2 SNEGSKA, per germline (reference sequence). CDR3 protein: CSAQGNTEAFF. DNA of the CDR3: TGCAGTGCCCAGGGTAACACTGAAGCTTTCTTT.

The chain combines TRBV29-1 with TRBJ1-1, with a possible D match to TRBD1 (5 bases). The CDR3 contains 14 residues. Germline CDR1 and CDR2: SQVTM and ANQGSEA. V lost 7 bases to trimming and J lost 3 bases, with 18 bases between them. CDR3 sequence: CSGLIGGSDTEAFF. The CDR3 DNA sequence: TGCAGCGGGTTGATCGGGGGGTCGGACACTGAAGCTTTCTTT.

The rearrangement joins TRBV30 to TRBJ1-5; 8 nucleotides match TRBD1. After removal of 5 bases from V and 7 bases from J, the junction contained 4 bases not matched to a gene. The germline CDR1 and CDR2 sequences are GTSNPN and SVGIG (reference sequence). The CDR3 covers 12 residues. CDR3 DNA: TGTGCCTGGGACAGGGGAGGACAGCCCCAGCATTTT. Protein: CAWDRGGQPQHF.

The chain uses TRBV5-4 and TRBJ1-2; TRBD1 is a possible D gene (5 bases). V shed 3 bases and J shed 4 bases, with 13 bases lying between them. The CDR3 has 14 residues. Germline V gives CDR1 SGHNT, CDR2 YYREEE (reference sequence). The CDR3 sequence is CASSSPTASYGYTF. The CDR3 DNA reads as TGTGCCAGCAGCTCCCCGACAGCCTCCTATGGCTACACCTTC.

In the case of this clone: Other nucleotide sequences from this sample produce the same CDR3. This chain joins TRBV4-1 and TRBJ2-7; D ambiguous. Trimming removed 1 base at V and 0 bases at J, with 4 bases between. There are 13 residues in the CDR3. The germline V gene has CDR1 MGHRA and CDR2 YSYEKL. The CDR3 sequence is CASSQGPSYEQYF. The CDR3 DNA follows: TGCGCCAGCAGCCAAGGACCCTCCTACGAGCAGTACTTC.

CDR3 in amino acids: CASSRRDRGGYGYTF. The CDR3 DNA sequence: TGTGCCAGCAGTAGAAGGGACAGGGGAGGCTATGGCTACACCTTC. The V call is TRBV28, the J call TRBJ1-2; 10 nucleotides agree with TRBD1. Germline V gene data show CDR1 as MDHEN and CDR2 as SYDVKM. J gave up 4 bases and V 5 bases, and 7 bases lay outside the gene matches. The CDR3 spans 15 residues.